These 17 T cell receptor beta chains were all obtained from the same sample, sequenced in a study of cytotoxic CD8 clonotypes in ibrutinib-treated CLL. Data came from immunoSEQ multiplex PCR; TCRdb stores just in-frame clones and leaves some out. Of over 120,000 clones in the sample, 75% to 85% were seen once. This material consisted of PBMCs, taken after 12 months of ibrutinib treatment. Receptors were obtained from a human donor with chronic lymphocytic leukemia.

The CDR3: CASSVSVFPYEQYF. DNA for the CDR3: TGTGCCAGCAGCGTATCGGTATTCCCCTACGAGCAGTACTTC. The V call is TRBV9, the J call TRBJ2-7, with no clear D. The CDR3 sequence is 14 residues long. Germline loops: CDR1 SGDLS, CDR2 YYNGEE. Trimming shortened V by 1 base and J by 2 bases, and 10 bases separated the two germline ends. Full variable domain (rest looked up from reference TRBV9 and TRBJ2-7): DSGVTQTPKHLITATGQRVTLRCSPRSGDLSVYWYQQSLDQGLQFLIQYYNGEERAKGNILERFSAQQFPDLHSELNLSSLELGDSALYFCASSVSVFPYEQYFGPGTRLTVT.

V and J are TRBV6-1 and TRBJ1-5; TRBD1 agrees at 10 bases. V trimming: 7 bases; J trimming: 5 bases; junction bases outside the gene matches: 5. The CDR3 runs 14 residues. Germline CDR1 MNHNS, CDR2 SASEGT. The DNA of the CDR3 is TGTGCCAGCACCAGGACAGGGGGATATCAGCCCCAGCATTTT. Amino acid sequence: CASTRTGGYQPQHF.

The table lists this clone with a count of one. The V gene is TRBV4-3, the J gene TRBJ1-5, with D unresolved. CDR3 size: 13 residues. CDR1 is LGHNA, CDR2 YSLEER, per germline. V was shortened by 0 bases and J by 6 bases, with 6 bases between the two germline ends. The DNA of the CDR3 is TGCGCCAGCAGCCAAGAAATCGGTCAGCCCCAGCATTTT. Its translation: CASSQEIGQPQHF.

This CDR3 reads CATSRFAVAREQYF. CDR3 bases: TGTGCCACCAGCAGATTTGCAGTCGCTAGGGAGCAGTACTTC. The rearrangement links TRBV15 to TRBJ2-7; D is undetermined. The germline V gene has CDR1 LNHNV and CDR2 YYDKDF (reference sequence). V lost 2 bases and J lost 7, with 15 bases in between. There are 14 residues in the CDR3.

A word on this clone: The junction and the germline gene differ at one end; a read error may be behind it. The CDR3 nucleotides are TGCAGCATTGAAAGGGGGCGATCAGGAAACACCATATATTTT. It yields the protein CSIERGRSGNTIYF. The genes are TRBV29-1 and TRBJ1-3, with 7 bases that match TRBD1. This CDR3 has 14 amino acids. The germline gives CDR1 SQVTM, CDR2 ANQGSEA.

The V and J genes are TRBV5-4 and TRBJ2-6; no definite D call. The ends were cut back, 2 bases at V and 0 bases at J, with 3 bases in the middle. The CDR3 runs to 14 residues. CDR1 and CDR2 from the germline V gene are SGHNT and YYREEE (reference sequence). The CDR3 sequence: CASSLGSGANVLTF. CDR3 coding DNA: TGTGCCAGCAGCTTAGGCTCTGGGGCCAACGTCCTGACTTTC. Full variable domain (remainder filled in from reference TRBV5-4 and TRBJ2-6): ETGVTQSPTHLIKTRGQQVTLRCSSQSGHNTVSWYQQALGQGPQFIFQYYREEENGRGNFPPRFSGLQFPNYSSELNVNALELDDSALYLCASSLGSGANVLTFGAGSRLTVL.

The chain combines TRBV6-6 with TRBJ2-7; D gene ambiguous. Germline lookup yields CDR1 MNHNY and CDR2 SVGAGI (reference sequence). The CDR3 length is 12 residues. Trimming cost V 5 bases and J 0 bases, with 5 bases left between them. CDR3 residues: CASSPSSYEQYF. The DNA for the CDR3 is TGTGCCAGCAGTCCGTCCTCCTACGAGCAGTACTTC.

This clone was recorded a few times. The junction does not match germline at one end; this may be a read error. The V call is TRBV4-1, the J call TRBJ1-1; weak D call: TRBD1 (5 bases). CDR3 size: 15 residues. Germline V lookup: CDR1 MGHRA, CDR2 YSYEKL. In nucleotides, the CDR3 is TGCGCCAGCAGCCAAGATGCGAGACAGAACGCTGAAGCTTTCTTT. This gives the protein CASSQDARQNAEAFF.

The chain employs TRBV29-1 and TRBJ2-2, with D perhaps matching TRBD1 or TRBD2 (5 bases each). The CDR3 runs 16 residues. Looked up from germline, CDR1 is SQVTM and CDR2 is ANQGSEA. The V gene lost 5 bases and the J gene lost 0 bases, with 16 bases spanning the gap. The CDR3 region is CSVTRPGRTNTGELFF. The CDR3 DNA follows: TGCAGCGTTACGCGCCCGGGACGTACGAACACCGGGGAGCTGTTTTTT.

This clone occurred once. This rearrangement joins TRBV6-6 to TRBJ1-2; 8 nucleotides match TRBD1. Germline values: CDR1 MNHNY, CDR2 SVGAGI (reference sequence). J lost 1 base, V lost 2 bases, and 3 bases had no gene match. The CDR3 sequence is 15 residues long. CDR3 in amino acids: CASSYPDRGNYGYTF. CDR3 coding DNA: TGTGCCAGCAGTTACCCTGACAGGGGTAACTATGGCTACACCTTC.

This sequence joins TRBV19 and TRBJ2-6; 7 bases agree with TRBD2. Germline CDR1 LNHDA, CDR2 SQIVND (reference sequence). The V segment lost 5 bases and the J segment 3 bases; nucleotides outside the gene matches: 7. This CDR3 contains 16 residues. The CDR3 DNA reads TGTGCCAGTAGTCTCTGGGGCGGGAGTGGGGCCAACGTCCTGACTTTC. It codes for CASSLWGGSGANVLTF.

This chain uses TRBV5-5 with TRBJ1-1; possibly TRBD1 for D (5 bases). V was cut by 4 bases and J by 0 bases, with 10 bases left in between. Germline CDR1 SGHKS, CDR2 YYEKEE (reference sequence). CDR3 size: 14 residues. The CDR3 sequence: CASSGDSLNTEAFF. In DNA, the CDR3 is TGTGCCAGCAGCGGGGACTCTCTGAACACTGAAGCTTTCTTT.

The J gene is TRBJ2-5, the V gene TRBV18; D is possibly TRBD2 (5 bases). This CDR3 is built from 15 residues. Trimming shortened V by 2 bases and J by 1 base, and 11 bases separated the two germline ends. From germline, CDR1 is KGHSH and CDR2 LQKENI. CDR3 loop: CASSPYEGAQETQYF. The CDR3 DNA reads as TGTGCCAGCTCACCATATGAGGGTGCCCAAGAGACCCAGTACTTC.

V is TRBV27 and J is TRBJ2-5; 7 nucleotides match TRBD1. The CDR3 spans 16 residues. Germline V lookup: CDR1 MNHEY, CDR2 SMNVEV (reference sequence). J was trimmed by 2 bases and V by 5 bases; bases with no gene match: 11. CDR3 sequence reads: CASSPHPGGGQETQYF. The CDR3 coding sequence is TGTGCCAGCAGTCCCCATCCAGGGGGTGGGCAAGAGACCCAGTACTTC.

Only one count was recorded for this clone. This chain joins TRBV27 and TRBJ1-5, with D uncertain. V lost 5 bases and J 0 bases, leaving 8 bases between the germline ends. CDR1 MNHEY and CDR2 SMNVEV come from the germline V gene (reference sequence). This CDR3 region has 14 residues. The CDR3 sequence is CASSPLPSNQPQHF. For the CDR3, the DNA is TGTGCCAGCAGTCCCCTCCCTAGCAATCAGCCCCAGCATTTT.

This chain uses TRBV28 with TRBJ2-5, with 8 positions matching TRBD1. J gave up 2 bases and V 5 bases, and 13 bases lay outside the gene matches. This CDR3 has 17 residues. Germline V lookup: CDR1 MDHEN, CDR2 SYDVKM. The CDR3: CASSPQTGVSGQETQYF. As DNA, the CDR3 is TGTGCCAGCAGTCCCCAGACAGGGGTAAGCGGTCAAGAGACCCAGTACTTC.

As concerns this clone: The sample has other DNA sequences that encode this CDR3 too. The V gene is TRBV27, the J gene TRBJ2-7; D remains unclear. Germline CDR1 and CDR2: MNHEY and SMNVEV (reference sequence). V lost 2 bases, J lost 0 bases, and 5 bases lay in between. This CDR3 has 13 residues. The CDR3 nucleotides read TGTGCCAGCAGTTTAACGAGCTCCTACGAGCAGTACTTC. Translating it yields CASSLTSSYEQYF.